The rows below give T cell receptor beta chains drawn from one sample of a study of OX40 agonist ivuxolimab in advanced cancers. Assay used: immunoSEQ multiplex PCR; TCRdb lists only in-frame clones, some missing. Of 100,000 or so clones in the sample, 90% to 96% were seen once. Sample: CD4+ or CD8+ T cells sorted from blood, taken in a trial of the OX40 agonist ivuxolimab. Receptor source: an adult with an advanced solid tumor such as melanoma, head and neck, liver or kidney cancer. Both conserved end residues are part of each CDR3. D genes are given only for firm matches. Clone size appears in some rows only: once, few, many, or a class for an expanded clone.

j_gene: TRBJ2-7
v_gene: TRBV6-5
abundance: .
d_gene: .
CDR3nt: TGTGCCAGCAGTACCCTCCTCTCCTACGAGCAGTACTTC
CDR3aa: CASSTLLSYEQYF

j_gene: TRBJ1-5
v_gene: TRBV19
abundance: once
d_gene: .
CDR3nt: TGTGCCAGTAGTAAGGACAGCCCTAGCAATCAGCCCCAGCATTTT
CDR3aa: CASSKDSPSNQPQHF

j_gene: TRBJ1-2
v_gene: TRBV19
abundance: .
d_gene: .
CDR3nt: TGTGCCAGTAGTATAATGGAAAGGGACCTTAACTATGGCTACACCTTC
CDR3aa: CASSIMERDLNYGYTF

j_gene: TRBJ2-3
v_gene: TRBV19
abundance: .
d_gene: .
CDR3nt: TGTGCCAGTAGTATCGTAGCGGTTAGCACAGATACGCAGTATTTT
CDR3aa: CASSIVAVSTDTQYF

j_gene: TRBJ2-7
v_gene: TRBV5-4
abundance: .
d_gene: .
CDR3nt: TGTGCCAGCAGCTTGGGGCCGGGGTGGGAGCAGTACTTC
CDR3aa: CASSLGPGWEQYF

j_gene: TRBJ1-2
v_gene: TRBV19
abundance: .
d_gene: TRBD1
CDR3nt: TGTGCCAGTAGTATAAACGGACAGGGGTTTAACTATGGCTACACCTTC
CDR3aa: CASSINGQGFNYGYTF

j_gene: TRBJ1-6
v_gene: TRBV28
abundance: .
d_gene: TRBD1
CDR3nt: TGTGCCAGCGGGAGGGACAGGTCCTATAATTCACCCCTCCACTTT
CDR3aa: CASGRDRSYNSPLHF

j_gene: TRBJ2-7
v_gene: TRBV27
abundance: .
d_gene: .
CDR3nt: TGTGCCAGCAGTTATACCGGCCCCTACGAGCAGTACTTC
CDR3aa: CASSYTGPYEQYF

j_gene: TRBJ2-5
v_gene: TRBV21-1
abundance: .
d_gene: .
CDR3nt: TGTGCCAGCTGGGCCTATTTAGGGACCCAGTACTTC
CDR3aa: CASWAYLGTQYF

j_gene: TRBJ2-1
v_gene: TRBV11-2
abundance: .
d_gene: .
CDR3nt: TGTGCCAGCAGCCTCCGCTCGACTAGGGTCAATGAGCAGTTCTTC
CDR3aa: CASSLRSTRVNEQFF